Following are 23 T cell receptor beta chains from one sample sequenced in a study of blood T cell repertoires in COVID-19 (dated by TCRdb to 2018 to 2020). The library was produced with the immunoSEQ multiplex PCR assay. TCRdb obtained this table from immuneACCESS and retained in-frame rearrangements with V and J assigned. These tables miss some clones; where compared with another copy, unresolved V genes account for less than half of the shortfall, and the remainder is unexplained. This sample has 150,000 to 200,000 clones in its table, and 82% of those were observed once. About 8.4% of the sample is held by the ten biggest clonotypes. Sequenced sample: peripheral blood. All receptors derive from an older woman with acute or convalescent COVID-19.

This chain links TRBV4-2 with TRBJ2-5, with D perhaps TRBD2 (7 bases). Germline CDR1 reads LGHNA; CDR2 reads YNFKEQ. V was shortened by 6 bases and J by 4 bases, with 21 bases between the two germline ends. CDR3 length: 16 amino acids. The CDR3 here is CASSPSTRGARETQYF. DNA of the CDR3: TGTGCCAGCAGTCCTTCTACCCGGGGGGCGAGAGAGACCCAGTACTTC.

The V and J genes are TRBV5-8 and TRBJ1-3; no firm D call. Germline-derived CDR1 and CDR2 are SGHTS and YDEGEE. The CDR3 totals 15 residues. Trimming cost V 1 base and J 1 base, with 9 bases left between them. DNA of the CDR3: TGTGCCAGCAGCTTGCAGCCAGCGTCTGGAAACACCATATATTTT. Amino acid sequence: CASSLQPASGNTIYF.

This clone was observed a few times. The rearrangement links TRBV16 to TRBJ2-7; D gene uncertain. Germline CDR1 KGHSY, CDR2 FQNENV. This CDR3 comprises 14 residues. Trimming pared 0 bases from V and 5 bases from J, leaving 11 bases between. The CDR3 is CASSQSVAIHEQYF. For the CDR3, the DNA is TGTGCCAGCAGCCAATCAGTAGCTATCCACGAGCAGTACTTC.

This rearrangement joins TRBV29-1 to TRBJ2-3, with 8 bases fitting TRBD1. Germline CDR1 and CDR2: SQVTM and ANQGSEA. Unmatched junction bases numbered 6, after V lost 8 bases and J lost 2 bases. This CDR3 is built from 13 residues. This CDR3 is CSQSTGVTDTQYF. The CDR3 nucleotides are TGCAGCCAATCGACAGGGGTCACAGATACGCAGTATTTT.

This rearrangement joins TRBV28 to TRBJ2-2, with 9 bases matching TRBD1. Germline CDR1 reads MDHEN; CDR2 reads SYDVKM. J gave up 7 bases and V 4 bases, and 7 bases lay outside the gene matches. The CDR3 has 15 residues. CDR3 DNA: TGTGCCAGCAGTTGGTACAGGGGGCAGGGCGGGGAGCTGTTTTTT. This sequence encodes CASSWYRGQGGELFF. Looking up the rest from reference TRBV28 and TRBJ2-2 gives the full variable domain: DVKVTQSSRYLVKRTGEKVFLECVQDMDHENMFWYRQDPGLGLRLIYFSYDVKMKEKGDIPEGYSVSREKKERFSLILESASTNQTSMYLCASSWYRGQGGELFFGEGSRLTVL.

This clone was observed once. The genes are TRBV28 and TRBJ1-2; 8 bases line up with TRBD1. The CDR3 totals 16 residues. CDR1 is MDHEN and CDR2 is SYDVKM in the germline V gene. V was clipped by 7 bases and J by 4 bases; unmatched bases: 14. The CDR3 DNA is TGTGCCAGCACCCACCTCACGCCAACAGGGGGCTATGGCTACACCTTC. Amino acid sequence: CASTHLTPTGGYGYTF.

This chain links TRBV5-1 with TRBJ1-1; 8 bases are shared with TRBD1. V gave up 4 bases and J gave up 5 bases; unmatched junction bases: 13. Germline assignment: CDR1 SGHRS and CDR2 YFSETQ. The CDR3 covers 16 residues. As DNA, the CDR3 is TGCGCCAGCAGCCTAGACATTTCGACAGGGGTAACTGAAGCTTTCTTT. Translation: CASSLDISTGVTEAFF. Drawing the rest from reference TRBV5-1 and TRBJ1-1, the complete variable domain is KAGVTQTPRYLIKTRGQQVTLSCSPISGHRSVSWYQQTPGQGLQFLFEYFSETQRNKGNFPGRFSGRQFSNSRSEMNVSTLELGDSALYLCASSLDISTGVTEAFFGQGTRLTVV.

In DNA, the CDR3 is TGTGCCAGCAGGCCGACAGGGAGTCTTTACACCGGGGAGCTGTTTTTT. Its protein product is CASRPTGSLYTGELFF. The chain combines TRBV11-2 with TRBJ2-2; 7 bases fit TRBD1. Germline trimming cut 6 bases from V and 3 bases from J; bases unmatched to any gene: 10. The length of the CDR3 is 16 residues. Germline assignment: CDR1 SGHAT and CDR2 FQNNGV.

The chain links TRBV4-2 to TRBJ1-1; D is ambiguous. CDR1 and CDR2 from the germline V gene are LGHNA and YNFKEQ. The V end was cut by 0 bases, the J end by 3 bases, with 5 bases between. The CDR3 sequence is 13 residues long. The chain's CDR3 is CASSQDRDTEAFF. The CDR3 DNA reads TGTGCCAGCAGCCAAGATCGGGACACTGAAGCTTTCTTT.

The chain couples TRBV6-1 to TRBJ1-2; tentative D call: TRBD1 (5 bases). This CDR3 has 14 residues. Germline V CDR1 and CDR2: MNHNS, SASEGT. V was cut by 5 bases and J by 5 bases, with 15 bases left in between. The CDR3 is CASSNQGLWYGYTF. CDR3 DNA: TGTGCCAGCAGTAACCAGGGCCTTTGGTATGGCTACACCTTC.

This chain connects TRBV28 to TRBJ1-5; 7 bases match TRBD1. The trim removed 6 bases at V and 0 bases at J, leaving 2 bases unmatched. This CDR3 region has 14 residues. The germline V gene encodes CDR1 MDHEN and CDR2 SYDVKM. The CDR3 DNA reads TGTGCCAGCAGGGGACAGATTAGCAATCAGCCCCAGCATTTT. It is translated as CASRGQISNQPQHF.

The V and J genes are TRBV5-1 and TRBJ2-3; the D gene is possibly TRBD2 (6 bases). The CDR3 consists of 14 residues. Trimming removed 3 bases at V and 6 bases at J, with 14 bases between. CDR1 and CDR2 (germline): SGHRS, YFSETQ. CDR3 sequence (DNA): TGCGCCAGCAGCTCGATGACTAGTTCGGATACGCAGTATTTT. Protein product: CASSSMTSSDTQYF.

The V and J genes are TRBV3-1 (or the pseudogene TRBV3-2) and TRBJ2-2; 7 nucleotides agree with TRBD1. This CDR3 has 20 amino acids. Germline CDR1 is LGHDT and CDR2 is YNNKEL (reference sequence). V lost 0 bases to trimming and J lost 0 bases; unmatched junction nucleotides: 13. CDR3 bases: TGTGCCAGCAGCCAAGAACCCGAAGGTAAGGACAGGACGAACACCGGGGAGCTGTTTTTT. Encoded protein: CASSQEPEGKDRTNTGELFF.

The chain couples TRBV6-1 to TRBJ1-2, with TRBD1 identical over 7 bases. The CDR3 has 14 residues. CDR1 and CDR2 (germline): MNHNS, SASEGT. With 2 bases clipped from V and 4 bases from J, the junction kept 4 bases outside the gene matches. CDR3 nucleotides: TGTGCCAGCAGTGAAACGTGGGACAGCTATGGCTACACCTTC. Translating gives CASSETWDSYGYTF.

The chain recombines TRBV30 with TRBJ1-2, with 8 bases lining up with TRBD1. Looked up from germline, CDR1 is GTSNPN and CDR2 is SVGIG (reference sequence). The CDR3 consists of 16 residues. After removal of 3 bases from V and 7 bases from J, the junction contained 16 bases not matched to a gene. In DNA form, the CDR3 reads TGTGCCTGGAGCAGGGGAGGACAGGGTTATCTTGGTGGCTACACCTTC. Its translation is CAWSRGGQGYLGGYTF.

V gene TRBV3-1 (or the pseudogene TRBV3-2) combines with J gene TRBJ1-2; D is undetermined. The CDR3 covers 16 residues. Trimming cost V 2 bases and J 2 bases, with 15 bases left between them. Germline lookup yields CDR1 LGHDT and CDR2 YNNKEL (reference sequence). CDR3 amino acids: CASSQLTTYPNYGYTF. Here the CDR3 DNA reads TGTGCCAGCAGCCAACTTACCACTTACCCGAACTATGGCTACACCTTC.

This clone was detected a few times. The chain joins TRBV5-1 to TRBJ1-2; 10 bases line up with TRBD1. The CDR3 sequence is 16 residues long. J lost 2 bases, V lost 2 bases, and 6 bases had no gene match. Germline V gene data show CDR1 as SGHRS and CDR2 as YFSETQ. The CDR3 here is CASSLSGTGANYGYTF. DNA for the CDR3: TGCGCCAGCAGCTTATCCGGGACAGGGGCGAACTATGGCTACACCTTC. Variable domain in full (rest from reference TRBV5-1 and TRBJ1-2): KAGVTQTPRYLIKTRGQQVTLSCSPISGHRSVSWYQQTPGQGLQFLFEYFSETQRNKGNFPGRFSGRQFSNSRSEMNVSTLELGDSALYLCASSLSGTGANYGYTFGSGTRLTVV.

The chain employs TRBV9 and TRBJ2-7, with D maybe TRBD2 (5 bases). CDR3 size: 13 residues. V was trimmed by 1 base and J by 3 bases, leaving 8 bases between them. Germline CDR1 is SGDLS and CDR2 is YYNGEE. CDR3 loop: CASSVNSGYEQYF. CDR3 DNA sequence: TGTGCCAGCAGCGTAAACAGCGGCTACGAGCAGTACTTC.

J is TRBJ1-6 and V is TRBV23-1; D perhaps matches TRBD1 (6 bases). TRBV23-1 is an ORF, with its function uncertain. The CDR3 has 15 residues. Trimming removed 7 bases at V and 0 bases at J, with 10 bases between. CDR3 in amino acids: CASNTGSSYNSPLHF. CDR3 in DNA: TGCGCCAGCAACACAGGGAGCTCCTATAATTCACCCCTCCACTTT.

In its sample, this clone was seen once. The V and J genes are TRBV5-1 and TRBJ2-3, with 7 bases identical to TRBD2. The CDR3 runs to 16 residues. Germline V CDR1 and CDR2: SGHRS, YFSETQ. J gave up 0 bases and V 1 base, and 5 bases lay outside the gene matches. CDR3 coding DNA: TGCGCCAGCAGCTTGAGTGTCGGGGGGAGCACAGATACGCAGTATTTT. It specifies CASSLSVGGSTDTQYF.

The V call is TRBV7-2, the J call TRBJ1-1; 8 bases line up with TRBD1. CDR3 length equals 16 residues. J lost 0 bases, V lost 4 bases, and 7 bases had no gene match. In germline, CDR1 is SGHTA, CDR2 FQGNSA. The CDR3 DNA reads as TGTGCCAGCAGCTCCAGATCGACAGGGGTGAACACTGAAGCTTTCTTT. Protein product: CASSSRSTGVNTEAFF.

This chain joins TRBV9 and TRBJ2-7, with 9 bases aligning to TRBD1. The junction had 5 bases not matched to a gene; V was cut back by 0 bases and J by 4 bases. CDR1 SGDLS and CDR2 YYNGEE come from the germline V gene. CDR3 length: 15 residues. The CDR3 DNA sequence: TGTGCCAGCAGCGTAGCGACAGGGGGTAGGTACGAGCAGTACTTC. Its protein product is CASSVATGGRYEQYF.

The chain carries TRBV6-5 and TRBJ1-1; D is undetermined. V was shortened by 4 bases and J by 4 bases, with 16 bases between the two germline ends. Germline values: CDR1 MNHEY, CDR2 SVGAGI. CDR3 length equals 15 residues. In DNA, the CDR3 is TGTGCCAGCAGTTCTACACGGGCCGCGGGCACTGAAGCTTTCTTT. Translation gives CASSSTRAAGTEAFF.